This T cell receptor (beta chain) was identified in a study of graft-versus-host responses after intestinal transplantation. Libraries were prepared by immunoSEQ multiplex PCR; TCRdb keeps only in-frame clonotypes and omits some of them. Among 60,000 to 80,000 clones listed, 80% to 95% were seen once. Study results and limitations: Subjects displaying graft-donor T cell macrochimerism possessed elevated graft-versus-host to host-versus-graft clonal ratios inside allografts.

This clone was detected only once. What it binds is not known. Material: unstimulated CD8+ T cells sorted from spleen or lymph node cells, obtained before intestinal transplant. This clonotype was obtained from a human donor who received an intestinal transplant.

The CDR3 loop reads CATSRPETDTQYF. CDR3 sequence (DNA): TGTGCCACCAGCAGACCGGAGACAGATACGCAGTATTTT. The V gene is TRBV15, the J gene TRBJ2-3; D not certain. From germline, CDR1 is LNHNV and CDR2 YYDKDF (reference sequence). The CDR3 totals 13 residues. V shed 2 bases and J shed 3 bases, with 6 bases lying between them.